The entry below describes one T cell receptor beta chain. This clone was seen only a few times. Its recognized antigen is unknown. No qualities accompany the bases; no much larger clone lies one base away. The CDR3 spans 14 residues, from the cysteine through the phenylalanine. Left in the record is the CDR3 DNA by itself, 42 bases read in frame from the first base. Looking up the germline V gene yields CDR1 SGDLS and CDR2 YYNGEE. V loses 0 bases at its end and J loses 7 bases; junction bases beyond the gene matches: 5. Preparation of the library involved the immunoSEQ multiplex PCR assay. For the multiplex PCR, a mixture combining 60 forward primers for TCR Vbeta segments and 13 reverse primers for TCR Jbeta segments was used. Amplification of the CDR3 region of rearranged TCR beta genes was performed with a multiplex PCR assay on genomic DNA. The amplified TCR beta libraries were sequenced on the Illumina HiSeq System as 87-base-pair reads. Concerning the study's data processing: A later analysis counted 75 million to 100 million unique TCR beta chains across the 600 to 850 repertoires, and some 11 million of these chains were shared by at least two donors. Raw reads were error-corrected and collapsed into unique sequences with a nearest-neighbor algorithm that merged closely related sequences to remove PCR and sequencing errors. Alignment of CDR3 sequences to IMGT reference sequences was used to assign V, D and J gene segments. For a sequence to be retained, at least a six-nucleotide match to both a V gene segment and a J gene segment was required. A rearrangement counted as productive if the CDR3 had no stop codons and remained in frame with V and J, and every other rearrangement counted as non-productive. CDR3 was defined by IMGT convention, running from the second conserved V-encoded cysteine to the conserved J-encoded phenylalanine. The earlier analysis of some 580 of the donors excluded any sequence lacking an unambiguous match to a single V gene segment. An earlier analysis of about 590 of the donors classified V segments as functional when productive rearrangements were above 56.7% and as segregating when the standard deviation between donors was above 5%. A statistical classification framework was built to diagnose cytomegalovirus status from the catalog of TCR beta chain sequences. V and J gene assignment, in a later analysis, came from comparing TCR nucleotide sequences with IMGT/GENE-DB human TR gene sequences. Using the TCRdist pipeline, a later analysis assigned CDR3 sequences along with most-parsimonious VDJ recombination scenarios. In a later analysis, each TCR beta chain was defined by its CDR3 amino acid sequence together with its V-gene family, and reads lacking a unique V-gene family were excluded. In a later analysis, fewer than 600 highly shared, low-generation-probability nucleotide sequences were removed to address suspected cross-contamination and a sequencing artifact. In a later analysis, a clonal expansion index for each public chain was calculated from normalized within-repertoire ranks of inferred template counts. In a later analysis, generation probabilities were computed with a VDJ recombination model fitted to out-of-frame rearrangements, and the resulting probabilities were checked against IGoR. Hypergeometric tests were used in a later analysis to score TCR-TCR, TCR-HLA and TCR-CMV co-occurrence, with a repertoire-size bias correction applied to the TCR pairs. A later analysis estimated false discovery rates by permuting HLA or CMV assignments 20 times. In a later analysis, co-occurring TCRs were grouped using DBSCAN, and TCRdist sequence similarity was added for clustering within HLA-allele-positive subsets. Co-occurrence clustering excluded repertoires with fewer than 30,000 or more than 120,000 public chains, plus five with anomalous nucleotide sharing. Not all clones reach the TCRdb copy of this immuneACCESS table, which keeps in-frame sequences only. Checked studies attribute under half of the gap to unresolved V genes and leave the rest unexplained. V and J calls and clone size are copied from that table; D and trimming were computed from the DNA. The sample profile shows 110,000 or so clones; 6.5% to 9.5% of them were found once. The top ten clones comprise less than 6.5% of the sample.

The data derive from a study of cytomegalovirus exposure and HLA in healthy donors (dated by TCRdb to between 2016 and 2019). About the study as a whole: An earlier analysis of about 530 of the donors reported approximately 300 Gb of sequence data and about 120 million unique TCR beta sequences obtained from roughly 170 million T cells. Around 330 gigabases of sequencing data and roughly 81 million unique TCR sequences made up an early release that covered under 750 HLA-typed donors. Among the roughly 430 genotyped donors, about 85% belonged to the genetic ancestry cluster associated with self-reported Caucasian donors. The aim of the study was to test whether cataloging public T cell receptors could identify signatures of past pathogen exposure. Using immunosequencing, the study profiled T cell repertoires from about 610 subjects and related those repertoires to cytomegalovirus serostatus. In addition to the first cohort of 666 subjects, a separate validation cohort of 120 different subjects was used. The study combined high-throughput TCR immunosequencing, statistical association of individual TCRs with disease status, and machine learning to predict cytomegalovirus infection status. A later analysis re-examined previously published TCR beta repertoires from 610 or so donors and added high-resolution HLA genotyping to investigate patterns of TCR occurrence. Rather than using new phenotypic data, the later analysis identified candidate immune exposures from TCR beta sequences and from how often those sequences occurred across donors. In an earlier analysis of 587 of the donors, high-throughput TCR beta sequencing was used to judge whether each TCR beta V gene segment behaved as functional or pseudogenic. Donor age, sex, ethnicity and CMV serostatus were collected together with the repertoire data. A later genetic analysis used genome-wide SNP genotypes for about 65% of the roughly 670 donors, treating that subset as a discovery cohort. Every repertoire in the discovery cohort had been generated on one and the same sequencing platform. HLA typing covered class I and class II loci at four-digit resolution. Typing coverage varied by locus: about 620-630 donors for A, B, C, DRB1 and DQB1; roughly 520 for DQA1; around 610 for DPA1; approximately 450 for DPB1. Because of strong linkage in the cohort, roughly five DR-DQ haplotypes were treated as single units for association and clustering. Among over 350 genotyped donors of the cohort, an average of about 240,000 unique TCR beta nucleotide sequences were sequenced per donor, around 18% of them non-productive.

What the research found in general, with its limitations: A few of the identified cytomegalovirus-associated TCR beta chains were confirmed in vitro to be specific for cytomegalovirus antigens. A group of highly shared sequence variants was considered likely to be a technical artifact of the sequencing pipeline. Because counts were too low, seventeen rarely observed V segments, including chromosome 9 orphons, were excluded from the earlier analysis of around 640 of the donors. In both the original and validation cohorts, the classifier was reported to diagnose cytomegalovirus status with high specificity and sensitivity. Only TCR beta chains were sequenced in this cohort, and the absence of alpha or paired-chain data limited detectable features. A later analysis found that most CMV-associated TCR beta chains appeared HLA-restricted, with HLA associations seemingly driven largely by CMV exposure. In a later analysis, several top co-occurrence clusters were reported to appear linked to parvovirus B19, influenza, CMV and Epstein-Barr virus. Broadly in line with IMGT annotations, most TCR beta V segments showed up in productive rearrangements about 90% or about 30% of the time in an earlier analysis of several hundred of the donors. HLA typing was unavailable for some donors at each locus, so association tests used only the typed subset. The study listed over 150 TCR beta chains as associated with cytomegalovirus. It was suggested by the authors that the approach could potentially be generalized to other disease states and immunological phenotypes. In a later analysis, the rate of TCR association differed among HLA loci, with DRB1 alleles having the most associated TCRs and HLA-C alleles having the fewest. A later genetic analysis associated a missense DCLRE1C variant with V-gene and J-gene trimming of TCR beta chains, and an independent cohort replicated the association. The only immune exposure information available for the cohort was CMV serostatus. Because the 87-base-pair reads could not distinguish some IMGT-functional V segments, including TRBV6-2 and TRBV6-3, those segments were excluded. Presence/absence analyses assumed roughly uniform sequencing depth across donors, an assumption that may not hold. A later analysis associated 17,000 or so TCR beta sequences with specific HLA alleles at a false discovery rate of 0.05. Compared with equally common non-associated chains, HLA-associated TCR beta chains in a later analysis were more clonally expanded and had lower generation probabilities. Most TCR sequences were seen in very few donors, while some public TCRs were found in many individuals. Linkage disequilibrium might explain the correlated functional status among segregating V segments, but an unknown experimental factor could not be excluded. A later genetic analysis reported fewer N-insertions in productive TCRs among donors in an Asian-associated ancestry cluster than the roughly 670-donor mean. Strong co-occurrence of HLA alleles, especially DR and DQ, made assigning TCR associations to individual alleles difficult. A further reported finding was that TCR beta sequences accurately predicted the HLA-A and HLA-B alleles for most subjects in the first cohort.

The cohort was made up of 500 to 850 healthy bone marrow donors. At the time of sampling, every cohort member was nominally healthy, though immune exposures that went unrecorded were likely present. The donor tested CMV seropositive and was one of the 289 seropositive cohort members. A peripheral blood sample was provided by each donor, and peripheral blood mononuclear cells were used for TCR beta sequencing. Genomic DNA was extracted from the blood cell samples with the Qiagen DNeasy Blood Extraction Kit. Material for sequencing was PBMCs. The source is a middle-aged woman in good health and CMV-seropositive. Here the chain combines TRBV9 and TRBJ2-5; 8 bases in the middle match TRBD1. The CDR3 protein sequence reads: CASSVATQGATQYF. The nucleotides read TGTGCCAGCAGCGTAGCTACCCAGGGGGCGACCCAGTACTTC. The full variable domain, completed from the reference TRBV9 and TRBJ2-5 proteins outside the CDR3, reads DSGVTQTPKHLITATGQRVTLRCSPRSGDLSVYWYQQSLDQGLQFLIQYYNGEERAKGNILERFSAQQFPDLHSELNLSSLELGDSALYFCASSVATQGATQYFGPGTRLLVL.